Shown below are 29 T cell receptor beta chains from a single sample sequenced in a study of shared clonotypes between healthy human individuals. The repertoire was sequenced with immunoSEQ multiplex PCR; TCRdb's copy has only in-frame clones and lacks some. This sample carries about 510,000 clones, roughly 95% of them seen once, and the ten largest clones take about 0.054%. The sample was naive CD4+ T cells sorted from blood. Subset specified: CD45RA+ positively selected. The receptors come from a woman aged 25 to 39 in good health.

The chain joins TRBV7-7 to TRBJ2-2; possible D gene TRBD2, 6 bases. The V gene's germline CDR1 is SSHAT and CDR2 FNYEAQ (reference sequence). There are 14 residues in the CDR3. V lost 8 bases and J 1 base, leaving 11 bases between the germline ends. CDR3 in amino acids: CASGSSGNTGELFF. In DNA form, the CDR3 reads TGTGCCAGCGGGAGTAGCGGGAACACCGGGGAGCTGTTTTTT. The full variable domain, with the rest looked up from reference TRBV7-7 and TRBJ2-2, is GAGVSQSPRYKVTKRGQDVTLRCDPISSHATLYWYQQALGQGPEFLTYFNYEAQPDKSGLPSDRFSAERPEGSISTLTIQRTEQRDSAMYRCASGSSGNTGELFFGEGSRLTVL.

The chain combines TRBV30 with TRBJ2-5, with 9 bases that match TRBD2. The DNA end is a closer match to TRBJ2-7, so the J assignment may be wrong. CDR3 length: 15 residues. Germline V gene sequence: CDR1 GTSNPN, CDR2 SVGIG (reference sequence). CDR3 residues: CAWSSWTSAGDEQYF. For the CDR3, the DNA is TGTGCCTGGAGTTCTTGGACTAGCGCGGGAGACGAGCAGTACTTC.

The rearrangement links TRBV28 to TRBJ1-6; 10 nucleotides agree with TRBD1. Germline loops: CDR1 MDHEN, CDR2 SYDVKM. This CDR3 is 16 amino acids long. J was trimmed by 5 bases and V by 3 bases; bases with no gene match: 4. This CDR3 is CASSFQGQGNNSPLHF. The CDR3 nucleotides are TGTGCCAGCAGTTTTCAGGGACAGGGGAATAATTCACCCCTCCACTTT.

The chain has TRBV18 and TRBJ2-7, with 7 bases fitting TRBD2. This CDR3 region has 16 residues. Germline V gene sequence: CDR1 KGHSH, CDR2 LQKENI. Germline trimming cut 2 bases from V and 2 bases from J; bases unmatched to any gene: 9. The CDR3 spells CASSPSALAETYEQYF. The CDR3 nucleotides read TGTGCCAGCTCACCAAGTGCGCTAGCGGAGACCTACGAGCAGTACTTC. Based on the CDR3 plus reference TRBV18 and TRBJ2-7, the full variable domain is NAGVMQNPRHLVRRRGQEARLRCSPMKGHSHVYWYRQLPEEGLKFMVYLQKENIIDESGMPKERFSAEFPKEGPSILRIQQVVRGDSAAYFCASSPSALAETYEQYFGPGTRLTVT.

To note about this clone: The germline gene is not matched at one end of the junction; a read error may be the cause. The chain links TRBV7-9 to TRBJ2-7; D is possibly TRBD1 (6 bases). Looked up from germline, CDR1 is SEHNR and CDR2 is FQNEAQ (reference sequence). The CDR3 has 11 amino acids. DNA for the CDR3: TGTGCCAGCAGCCCCCGGGACACCCAATTCTTC. Amino acids: CASSPRDTQFF.

The V gene is TRBV11-2, the J gene TRBJ2-5; a weak D match, TRBD2 (6 bases). CDR3 length: 14 residues. Between the trimmed V and J ends, which lost 5 bases and 4 bases, there was a span of 14 bases. The germline V gene encodes CDR1 SGHAT and CDR2 FQNNGV. The CDR3 sequence is CASSLGLAVETQYF. CDR3 bases: TGTGCCAGCAGCCTGGGACTCGCAGTAGAGACCCAGTACTTC.

The gene calls are TRBV5-4 and TRBJ2-2; tentatively, D is TRBD1 (6 bases). The germline V gene encodes CDR1 SGHNT and CDR2 YYREEE (reference sequence). Between the trimmed V and J ends, which lost 5 bases and 4 bases, there was a span of 15 bases. The CDR3 runs 15 residues. In DNA form, the CDR3 reads TGTGCCAGCAGTTCCGGGTGGGGGCTCACCGGGGAGCTGTTTTTT. Its protein product is CASSSGWGLTGELFF. The variable domain in full, completed from reference TRBV5-4 and TRBJ2-2, reads ETGVTQSPTHLIKTRGQQVTLRCSSQSGHNTVSWYQQALGQGPQFIFQYYREEENGRGNFPPRFSGLQFPNYSSELNVNALELDDSALYLCASSSGWGLTGELFFGEGSRLTVL.

The V gene is TRBV2, the J gene TRBJ2-7, with 8 bases fitting TRBD2. Per the germline V gene, CDR1 is SNHLY and CDR2 is FYNNEI. CDR3 size: 13 residues. J lost 7 bases, V lost 8 bases, and 10 bases had no gene match. The CDR3 nucleotides read TGTGCCAGCCAATCGGGGGGGAAGGGAGAGCAGTACTTC. Its translation: CASQSGGKGEQYF.

The V gene is TRBV18, the J gene TRBJ2-7; D is possibly TRBD2 (6 bases). The CDR3 loop spans 14 amino acids. Germline CDR1 and CDR2: KGHSH and LQKENI. V was trimmed by 5 bases and J by 3 bases, leaving 14 bases between them. The CDR3 coding sequence is TGTGCCAGCTCATCAGCTACGGGACTCTACGAGCAGTACTTC. Its translation: CASSSATGLYEQYF.

The chain is built from TRBV28 and TRBJ2-7, with a possible D match to TRBD1 (6 bases). The CDR3 runs to 15 residues. Looked up from germline, CDR1 is MDHEN and CDR2 is SYDVKM. Trimming stripped 5 bases from V and 1 base from J, with 15 bases between. The CDR3 nucleotides read TGTGCCAGCAGTCCACCGGGACATCAATCCTACGAGCAGTACTTC. Translated: CASSPPGHQSYEQYF.

The J gene is TRBJ2-1, the V gene TRBV10-3; D may match TRBD1 or TRBD2 (7 bases each). CDR1 is ENHRY and CDR2 is SYGVKD in the germline V gene. V gave up 7 bases and J gave up 9 bases, with 10 bases separating them. The CDR3 runs to 11 residues. The chain's CDR3 is CAITGGGEQFF. Written as DNA, the CDR3 is TGTGCCATCACAGGGGGGGGTGAGCAGTTCTTC.

Here the CDR3 reads CASSALFPPLHF. The DNA of the CDR3 is TGTGCCAGCAGTGCTTTGTTCCCACCCCTCCACTTT. The V call is TRBV6-5, the J call TRBJ1-6; D is uncertain. This CDR3 is 12 amino acids long. The germline CDR1 and CDR2 sequences are MNHEY and SVGAGI. V dropped 5 bases and J dropped 11 bases, with 10 bases sitting between them.

V is TRBV5-5 and J is TRBJ2-7, with 7 bases fitting TRBD2. The CDR3 is made up of 16 amino acids. Germline V gene sequence: CDR1 SGHKS, CDR2 YYEKEE (reference sequence). Trimming at V came to 4 bases and at J to 3 bases, leaving 13 bases not matched to a gene. CDR3 protein: CASSDPGRGPFYEQYF. The CDR3 DNA reads as TGTGCCAGCAGCGACCCAGGGAGGGGTCCCTTCTACGAGCAGTACTTC.

V is TRBV5-1 and J is TRBJ2-7; 7 nucleotides agree with TRBD1. CDR3 size: 15 residues. V shed 4 bases, J shed 4 bases, and the junction held 11 bases outside the gene matches. Per germline, CDR1 SGHRS and CDR2 YFSETQ. CDR3 residues: CASSKGQRLDYEQYF. As DNA, the CDR3 is TGCGCCAGCAGCAAGGGACAGAGATTAGATTACGAGCAGTACTTC.

J is TRBJ1-1 and V is TRBV29-1; 7 positions agree with TRBD1. This CDR3 is built from 16 residues. With V trimmed by 1 base and J by 0 bases, 8 bases remained unmatched. Germline CDR1 and CDR2: SQVTM and ANQGSEA. The CDR3 here is CSVEGYRGGLNTEAFF. The CDR3 DNA is TGCAGCGTTGAAGGCTACAGGGGTGGATTGAACACTGAAGCTTTCTTT.

The chain links TRBV6-5 to TRBJ2-7; the match to TRBD1 covers 8 bases. Germline V gene lookup returns CDR1 MNHEY and CDR2 SVGAGI. The CDR3 has 15 residues. After removal of 0 bases from V and 5 bases from J, the junction contained 6 bases not matched to a gene. CDR3 loop: CASSYSSTGGDEQYF. In DNA, the CDR3 is TGTGCCAGCAGTTACTCTTCAACAGGGGGAGACGAGCAGTACTTC.

The rearrangement links TRBV19 to TRBJ2-1; 9 bases align to TRBD2. This CDR3 is 14 amino acids long. V lost 3 bases to trimming and J lost 8 bases; unmatched junction nucleotides: 5. The germline V gene has CDR1 LNHDA and CDR2 SQIVND (reference sequence). CDR3 in amino acids: CASSIRASGDEQFF. DNA of the CDR3: TGTGCCAGTAGTATTCGAGCTAGCGGGGATGAGCAGTTCTTC.

This clone was observed a single time. V usage is TRBV25-1 and J usage is TRBJ2-1; 12 nucleotides agree with TRBD2. CDR1 is MGHDK and CDR2 is SYGVNS in the germline V gene. Trimming removed 9 bases from V and 5 bases from J; junction bases left unmatched: 2. This CDR3 is built from 13 residues. CDR3 sequence reads: CASRLAGDNEQFF. CDR3 nucleotides: TGTGCCAGTCGACTAGCGGGAGACAATGAGCAGTTCTTC.

The sample holds one count of this clone. This chain links TRBV7-2 with TRBJ2-7; TRBD1 matches at 8 bases. Losses at the gene ends were 1 base for V and 5 bases for J; bases not matched to a gene: 7. CDR1 and CDR2 from the germline V gene are SGHTA and FQGNSA. CDR3 length: 15 residues. For the CDR3, the DNA is TGTGCCAGCAGCTTAGATAGGCAGGGGGCTGACGAGCAGTACTTC. Translated, it gives CASSLDRQGADEQYF.

The chain combines TRBV11-2 with TRBJ2-7, with 10 bases identical to TRBD2. The CDR3 contains 14 residues. J lost 6 bases, V lost 7 bases, and 9 bases had no gene match. CDR1 and CDR2 (germline): SGHAT, FQNNGV. The CDR3 DNA reads TGTGCCAGCAACCTCCTAGCGGGAGAGGGCGAGCAGTACTTC. This encodes CASNLLAGEGEQYF.

The chain uses TRBV7-2 and TRBJ2-5, with D possibly being TRBD1 (5 bases). The J call may be wrong; the DNA end is better matched by TRBJ2-7. The CDR3 is 15 residues long. Germline assignment: CDR1 SGHTA and CDR2 FQGNSA. DNA for the CDR3: TGTGCCAGCAGCCCCCGTGGGCCTACAGGCTACGAGCAGTACTTC. Translation: CASSPRGPTGYEQYF.

This clone was counted once. The chain has TRBV18 and TRBJ2-7; D unclear. This CDR3 spans 13 amino acids. V was shortened by 1 base and J by 0 bases, with 4 bases between the two germline ends. Per germline, CDR1 KGHSH and CDR2 LQKENI. The CDR3 nucleotides are TGTGCCAGCTCACCACTGAGCTCCTACGAGCAGTACTTC. Its protein product is CASSPLSSYEQYF.

The CDR3 sequence is CASSIWGSGALTEAFF. The DNA of the CDR3 is TGTGCCAGTAGTATCTGGGGTAGCGGGGCGTTAACTGAAGCTTTCTTT. The chain carries TRBV19 and TRBJ1-1, with D possibly TRBD1 on 5 matching bases. V was shortened by 3 bases and J by 5 bases, with 19 bases between the two germline ends. CDR1 is LNHDA and CDR2 is SQIVND in the germline V gene (reference sequence). This CDR3 comprises 16 residues.

The CDR3 here is CASSQTGRVDEQYF. The CDR3 bases are TGTGCCAGCAGCCAAACAGGGAGAGTCGACGAGCAGTACTTC. This rearrangement joins TRBV7-9 to TRBJ2-5; D might be TRBD1 (6 bases). With the DNA end fitting TRBJ2-7 better, the J assignment may be wrong. This CDR3 is built from 14 residues. The V gene's germline CDR1 is SEHNR and CDR2 FQNEAQ (reference sequence).

This rearrangement joins TRBV19 to TRBJ1-2; 7 bases align to TRBD1. J lost 5 bases, V lost 11 bases, and 8 bases had no gene match. The CDR3 covers 12 residues. Germline V gene lookup returns CDR1 LNHDA and CDR2 SQIVND (reference sequence). The CDR3 DNA reads as TGTGCCTCCTCGGGCAGGGGGTATGGCTACACCTTC. It specifies CASSGRGYGYTF.

The rearrangement links TRBV7-9 to TRBJ2-7; 9 bases are shared with TRBD2. The germline V gene encodes CDR1 SEHNR and CDR2 FQNEAQ (reference sequence). V dropped 4 bases and J dropped 3; count of bases not matched to a gene: 7. The CDR3 runs to 15 residues. The CDR3 nucleotides are TGTGCCAGCAGCTGGGATCTAGCGGGGCTCTACGAGCAGTACTTC. It yields the protein CASSWDLAGLYEQYF.

The V gene is TRBV6-4, the J gene TRBJ2-4; possible D gene TRBD1, 5 bases. Per the germline V gene, CDR1 is MRHNA and CDR2 is SNTAGT. The CDR3 is made up of 16 amino acids. Trimming cost V 0 bases and J 8 bases, with 17 bases left between them. CDR3 sequence (DNA): TGTGCCAGCAGTGACTCCTGGGTGGCAGGGAATCACATTCAGTACTTC. Its translation: CASSDSWVAGNHIQYF.

The CDR3 coding sequence is TGTGCCAGCATCCTGGGACCGAACACTGAAGCTTTCTTT. Translation: CASILGPNTEAFF. The chain has TRBV28 and TRBJ1-1, with a possible D match to TRBD1 (5 bases). Trimming pared 7 bases from V and 1 base from J, leaving 10 bases between. This CDR3 has 13 amino acids. The germline V gene encodes CDR1 MDHEN and CDR2 SYDVKM.

The chain carries TRBV28 and TRBJ2-7; D ambiguous. The germline V gene encodes CDR1 MDHEN and CDR2 SYDVKM. V lost 7 bases, J lost 0 bases, and 13 bases lay in between. This CDR3 is 14 amino acids long. The CDR3 DNA follows: TGTGCCAGCACGAGCTCTCTGAGCTCCTACGAGCAGTACTTC. It codes for CASTSSLSSYEQYF.